These 10 T cell receptor beta chains originate from one sample sequenced in a study of T cells in Graves' hyperthyroidism and ophthalmopathy. What was amplified from RNA transcripts were TCR beta CDR3 regions. Carried out on the TCR CDR3, a first-round RT-PCR used the HTBI primer set. MiXCR, applied by TCRdb to the multiplex PCR reads, yields one record per CDR3 protein. The table records 500,000 to 600,000 distinct CDR3 sequences, approximately 15% of them present only once. Material for sequencing was blood. The receptor source for this set is a woman aged 18-30 years with Graves' hyperthyroidism.

This clonotype was detected only a few times. The V and J genes are TRBV20-1 and TRBJ1-1; perhaps TRBD1 as D (5 bases). This CDR3 comprises 14 residues. V lost 1 base, J lost 5 bases, and 14 bases lay in between. Germline-derived CDR1 and CDR2 are DFQATT and SNEGSKA (reference sequence). The CDR3 DNA follows: TGCAGTGCTAGAGGTCTAAGGGGTAGGACTGAAGCTTTCTTT. Its translation: CSARGLRGRTEAFF.

This clonotype was seen a handful of times. As DNA, the CDR3 is TGCGCCAGCAGCCCCTCCGCGGGACTAGCGTCGGAGGGGTACGAGCAGTACTTC. Its protein product is CASSPSAGLASEGYEQYF. J is TRBJ2-7 and V is TRBV4-1, with TRBD2 identical over 10 bases. Unmatched junction bases numbered 16, after V lost 4 bases and J lost 4 bases. The germline V gene encodes CDR1 MGHRA and CDR2 YSYEKL. This CDR3 is 18 amino acids long.

This clonotype occurred many times. This chain joins TRBV20-1 and TRBJ1-5, with 8 bases aligning to TRBD1. Germline assignment: CDR1 DFQATT and CDR2 SNEGSKA (reference sequence). CDR3 length: 15 amino acids. V shed 5 bases and J 2 bases; nucleotides not matched to a gene: 8. The CDR3 region is CSAVRVGQGNQPQHF. The CDR3 DNA follows: TGCAGTGCTGTTCGCGTGGGACAGGGCAATCAGCCCCAGCATTTT.

Ten or more counts support this clonotype. The chain joins TRBV13 to TRBJ2-7, with TRBD2 as a possible D gene (6 bases). CDR3 length: 14 amino acids. Per germline, CDR1 PRHDT and CDR2 FYEKMQ (reference sequence). The germline V and J ends were trimmed by 1 base and 6 bases, with 13 bases remaining between them. The CDR3 region has the DNA TGTGCCAGCAGCTTAGTAGCGGAGGGCTCCGAGCAGTACTTC. Its protein product is CASSLVAEGSEQYF.

This clonotype was picked up many times. The chain carries TRBV6-2 or TRBV6-3 and TRBJ1-5; a possible D gene is TRBD1 (5 bases). This CDR3 region has 15 residues. The V end lost 8 bases, the J end lost 2 bases, and 16 bases lay between the germline ends. The germline V gene encodes CDR1 MNHEY and CDR2 SVGEGT. CDR3 nucleotide sequence: TGTGCCAGCGCCCAGGGAGCCAGGGGCAATCAGCCCCAGCATTTT. This translates into CASAQGARGNQPQHF.

This clonotype was observed a handful of times. The chain is built from TRBV19 and TRBJ2-1, with D possibly matching TRBD1 (5 bases). The germline CDR1 and CDR2 sequences are LNHDA and SQIVND (reference sequence). Trimming left V 3 bases short and J 0 bases short, with 9 bases between. CDR3 length: 15 residues. The CDR3 region has the DNA TGTGCCAGTAGTATCCAGGGCAGCTCCTACAATGAGCAGTTCTTC. This codes for CASSIQGSSYNEQFF.

This clonotype appeared many times. V usage is TRBV7-9 and J usage is TRBJ2-7; 8 positions match TRBD1. The junction had 6 bases not matched to a gene; V was cut back by 4 bases and J by 4 bases. The germline gives CDR1 SEHNR, CDR2 FQNEAQ (reference sequence). The CDR3 sequence is 14 residues long. CDR3 loop: CASSSMTGAYEQYF. CDR3 nucleotides: TGTGCCAGCAGCTCAATGACAGGGGCATACGAGCAGTACTTC.

This clonotype was picked up a small number of times. V gene TRBV24-1 combines with J gene TRBJ1-4; 8 bases agree with TRBD1. The CDR3 is made up of 15 amino acids. Losses at the gene ends were 4 bases for V and 8 bases for J; bases not matched to a gene: 8. The germline V gene has CDR1 KGHDR and CDR2 SFDVKD. CDR3 amino acids: CATSEPGTGDEKLFF. The CDR3 DNA follows: TGTGCCACCAGTGAGCCCGGGACAGGAGACGAAAAACTGTTTTTT.

This clonotype was found many times. The J gene is TRBJ1-5, the V gene TRBV2, with 7 positions matching TRBD1. The CDR3 has 18 residues. J was trimmed by 1 base and V by 6 bases; bases with no gene match: 15. Germline V gene sequence: CDR1 SNHLY, CDR2 FYNNEI. The CDR3 sequence: CASSVNTDREVSNQPQHF. The CDR3 region has the DNA TGTGCCAGCAGCGTTAATACCGACAGGGAAGTAAGCAATCAGCCCCAGCATTTT.

This clonotype showed up many times. The rearrangement uses TRBV10-3 and TRBJ2-3; 11 nucleotides align to TRBD2. Trimming cost V 2 bases and J 1 base; bases outside gene matches: 5. Germline values: CDR1 ENHRY, CDR2 SYGVKD. The CDR3 is 17 residues long. CDR3 loop: CAISEGTSGARTDTQYF. CDR3 nucleotide sequence: TGTGCCATCAGTGAGGGGACTAGCGGAGCCCGCACAGATACGCAGTATTTT.